This T cell receptor (beta chain) is from a study of identical twins. TCRdb re-analysed the 5' RACE reads in MiXCR, keeping a single row per CDR3 protein. The sample yields under 450,000 distinct CDR3 sequences, around a sixth seen once. Study observations and caveats: Twins shared out-of-frame alpha sequences with excess low generation probability.

About this clonotype: What it binds is not known.

Trimming stripped 0 bases from V and 2 bases from J, with 11 bases between. This CDR3 comprises 16 residues. CDR1 and CDR2 (germline): SGHVS, FQNEAQ. The rearrangement joins TRBV7-8 to TRBJ1-5; D is unclear. This clonotype was sampled from a man in his fifties in good health. Material for sequencing was naive T cells sorted from blood. CDR3: CASSLARGRRNQPQHF. CDR3 bases: TGTGCCAGCAGCTTAGCGCGAGGACGCCGCAATCAGCCCCAGCATTTT. The whole variable domain, remainder taken from reference TRBV7-8 and TRBJ1-5, is GAGVSQSPRYKVAKRGQDVALRCDPISGHVSLFWYQQALGQGPEFLTYFQNEAQLDKSGLPSDRFFAERPEGSVSTLKIQRTQQEDSAVYLCASSLARGRRNQPQHFGDGTRLSIL.